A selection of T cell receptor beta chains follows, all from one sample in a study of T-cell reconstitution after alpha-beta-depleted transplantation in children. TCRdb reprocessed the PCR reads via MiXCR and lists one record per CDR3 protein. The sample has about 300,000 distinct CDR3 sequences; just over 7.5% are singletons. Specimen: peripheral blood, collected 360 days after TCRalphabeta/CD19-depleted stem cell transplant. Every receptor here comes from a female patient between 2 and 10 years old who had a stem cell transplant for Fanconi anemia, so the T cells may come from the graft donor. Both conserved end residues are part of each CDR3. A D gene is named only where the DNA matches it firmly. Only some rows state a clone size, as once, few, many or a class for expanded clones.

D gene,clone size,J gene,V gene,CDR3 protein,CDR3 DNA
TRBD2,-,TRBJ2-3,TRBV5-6,CASSLVLAGSTDTQYF,TGTGCCAGCAGCTTGGTGCTAGCGGGGAGCACAGATACGCAGTATTTT
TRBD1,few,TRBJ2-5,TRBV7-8,CASSLAVSGGRMGETQYF,TGTGCCAGCAGCTTAGCGGTGTCAGGGGGCCGGATGGGAGAGACCCAGTACTTC
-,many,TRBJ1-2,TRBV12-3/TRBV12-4,CASSFSTDFNYGYTF,TGTGCCAGCAGTTTCTCCACAGATTTTAACTATGGCTACACCTTC
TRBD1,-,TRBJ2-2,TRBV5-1,CASSRIGQVHTGELFF,TGCGCCAGCAGCAGGATAGGACAGGTACACACCGGGGAGCTGTTTTTT
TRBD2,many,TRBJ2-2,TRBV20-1,CSAADLGLAGPNTGELFF,TGCAGTGCGGCTGACTTGGGACTAGCGGGACCCAACACCGGGGAGCTGTTTTTT
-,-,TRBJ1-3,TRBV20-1,CSARPLDLVSGNTIYF,TGCAGTGCTAGGCCTCTCGATCTTGTCTCTGGAAACACCATATATTTT
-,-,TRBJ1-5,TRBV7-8,CASSLAGRLNSNQPQHF,TGTGCCAGCAGCTTAGCAGGAAGGCTAAATAGCAATCAGCCCCAGCATTTT
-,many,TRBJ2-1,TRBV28,CASSFFDQGILKLGHNFEQFF,TGTGCCAGCAGTTTTTTTGATCAGGGGATCTTAAAATTAGGGCACAATTTTGAGCAGTTCTTC
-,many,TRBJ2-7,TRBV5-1,CASSLTPGARYEQYF,TGCGCCAGCAGCTTGACCCCCGGGGCTAGATACGAGCAGTACTTC
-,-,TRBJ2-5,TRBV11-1,CASSQDPVTSQTQYF,TGTGCCAGCAGCCAGGACCCGGTCACAAGCCAGACCCAGTACTTC
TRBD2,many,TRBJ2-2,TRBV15,CATSRDNVRERGGELFF,TGTGCCACCAGCAGAGATAATGTCCGGGAGCGGGGCGGGGAGCTGTTTTTT
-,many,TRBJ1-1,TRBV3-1,CASSSTGTEAFF,TGTGCCAGCAGCTCTACAGGGACTGAAGCTTTCTTT
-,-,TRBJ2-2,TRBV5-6,CASSLQISGNTGELFF,TGTGCCAGCAGCTTGCAGATCAGCGGTAACACCGGGGAGCTGTTTTTT
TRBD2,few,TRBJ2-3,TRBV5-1,CASSSLAGGPGDTQYF,TGCGCCAGCAGCAGTCTAGCGGGAGGGCCGGGAGATACGCAGTATTTT